The 21 T cell receptor beta chains presented below share a single source sample, sequenced in a study of response to subunit inactivated influenza vaccine. TCRdb redid the calling of the RT-PCR reads with MiXCR, one entry per CDR3 protein. The table has about 780,000 distinct CDR3 sequences, less than 20% seen once. This specimen was PBMCs from blood, taken around 5 days after vaccination. All receptors derive from a man between 45 and 60 years old who received an inactivated influenza vaccine.

V usage is TRBV6-1 and J usage is TRBJ2-7; 7 nucleotides match TRBD1. The germline CDR1 and CDR2 sequences are MNHNS and SASEGT. The CDR3 runs to 14 residues. V shed 6 bases and J 2 bases; nucleotides not matched to a gene: 7. CDR3 sequence (DNA): TGTGCCAGCAGGATCCGGGACAGCACCTACGAGCAGTACTTC. This sequence encodes CASRIRDSTYEQYF.

This clonotype turned up a few times. The genes are TRBV27 and TRBJ2-2, with 8 bases matching TRBD2. Losses at the gene ends were 6 bases for V and 5 bases for J; bases not matched to a gene: 8. Germline loops: CDR1 MNHEY, CDR2 SMNVEV (reference sequence). This CDR3 has 15 residues. CDR3 nucleotides: TGTGCCAGCAGCTATAGCGGGATAGGGACCGGGGAGCTGTTTTTT. Translation gives CASSYSGIGTGELFF.

This clonotype showed up many times. The chain uses TRBV12-3 or TRBV12-4 and TRBJ1-6; D gene unclear. Trimming pared 5 bases from V and 5 bases from J, leaving 16 bases between. The CDR3 is 16 residues long. The CDR3 DNA is TGTGCCAGCAGTCCGGACCGCGGGGTAGATAATTCACCCCTCCACTTT. Protein: CASSPDRGVDNSPLHF.

This clonotype was seen a handful of times. The genes are TRBV12-5 and TRBJ1-1, with 7 nucleotides matching TRBD1. J gave up 8 bases and V 1 base, and 4 bases lay outside the gene matches. The CDR3 consists of 13 residues. Germline V gene sequence: CDR1 LGHNT, CDR2 FRNRAP. The CDR3 reads CASGLGQGREAFF. The CDR3, as DNA: TGTGCTAGTGGTTTGGGACAGGGAAGAGAAGCTTTCTTT.

This clonotype was found once. The chain links TRBV20-1 to TRBJ1-1; possible D gene TRBD1, 6 bases. Germline values: CDR1 DFQATT, CDR2 SNEGSKA (reference sequence). V lost 0 bases and J 4 bases, leaving 12 bases between the germline ends. This CDR3 is built from 14 residues. The CDR3 DNA reads TGCAGTGCTAGAGATGGGGGGCTTGGCACTGAAGCTTTCTTT. Protein product: CSARDGGLGTEAFF.

This chain links TRBV7-2 with TRBJ2-3; weak D call: TRBD2 (5 bases). The CDR3 loop spans 18 amino acids. Trimming cost V 0 bases and J 2 bases, with 18 bases left between them. Germline loops: CDR1 SGHTA, CDR2 FQGNSA. CDR3 residues: CASSLAWFQRRFTDTQYF. The CDR3 bases are TGTGCCAGCAGCTTAGCGTGGTTCCAGCGGAGGTTCACAGATACGCAGTATTTT.

The chain joins TRBV18 to TRBJ2-1; the D call may be TRBD1 or TRBD2 (5 bases each). The CDR3 is 15 residues long. V was clipped by 5 bases and J by 8 bases, with 19 bases between them. The V gene's germline CDR1 is KGHSH and CDR2 LQKENI. The CDR3, as DNA: TGTGCCAGCTCATCGCCGGAACGAGGGGCGTATGAGCAGTTCTTC. Protein product: CASSSPERGAYEQFF.

This clonotype has only a few counts. The V and J genes are TRBV9 and TRBJ2-1; 7 bases map to TRBD2. Germline V gives CDR1 SGDLS, CDR2 YYNGEE. Unmatched junction bases numbered 3, after V lost 0 bases and J lost 6 bases. CDR3 length equals 14 residues. The CDR3 sequence is CASSVEGRANEQFF. DNA for the CDR3: TGTGCCAGCAGCGTAGAGGGGAGGGCCAATGAGCAGTTCTTC.

The rearrangement links TRBV27 to TRBJ2-3, with 14 nucleotides matching TRBD2. The ends lost 0 bases at V and 6 bases at J; junction bases unmatched: 8. The CDR3 has 18 amino acids. Per germline, CDR1 MNHEY and CDR2 SMNVEV (reference sequence). CDR3 sequence reads: CASSLSRGLAGGGDTQYF. The CDR3 DNA reads as TGTGCCAGCAGTTTATCCCGCGGACTAGCGGGAGGCGGGGATACGCAGTATTTT.

This clonotype was observed many times. The V call is TRBV15, the J call TRBJ2-2; D ambiguous. The CDR3 contains 11 residues. V dropped 1 base and J dropped 7 bases, with 1 base sitting between them. The germline gives CDR1 LNHNV, CDR2 YYDKDF (reference sequence). CDR3 amino acids: CATSRVGELFF. CDR3 nucleotides: TGTGCCACCAGCAGAGTCGGGGAGCTGTTTTTT.

This clonotype was seen only a few times. The gene calls are TRBV6-5 and TRBJ2-2; 8 bases match TRBD1. The CDR3 has 15 residues. The V segment lost 2 bases and the J segment 7 bases; nucleotides outside the gene matches: 6. Per germline, CDR1 MNHEY and CDR2 SVGAGI. The CDR3 coding sequence is TGTGCCAGCAGTTACAGACAGGGGTCTCTCGGGGAGCTGTTTTTT. As protein: CASSYRQGSLGELFF.

This clonotype was observed a handful of times. This rearrangement joins TRBV11-2 to TRBJ2-2, with 7 nucleotides matching TRBD1. The CDR3 contains 15 residues. Germline V gives CDR1 SGHAT, CDR2 FQNNGV. Trimming cost V 4 bases and J 6 bases; bases outside gene matches: 8. In nucleotides, the CDR3 is TGTGCCAGCAGCTACCGGGACAGCATACCCGGGGAGCTGTTTTTT. Protein sequence: CASSYRDSIPGELFF.

The gene calls are TRBV11-2 and TRBJ2-5; TRBD1 matches at 8 bases. V lost 4 bases to trimming and J lost 4 bases; unmatched junction nucleotides: 17. The V gene's germline CDR1 is SGHAT and CDR2 FQNNGV. This CDR3 has 18 residues. CDR3 sequence (DNA): TGTGCCAGCAGCTCACCTTCCGGCGGACAGGGATGGGCAGAGACCCAGTACTTC. Its protein is CASSSPSGGQGWAETQYF.

This clonotype has a count of ten or more. The rearrangement links TRBV12-3 or TRBV12-4 to TRBJ1-1, with 9 bases that match TRBD1. The J segment lost 1 base and the V segment lost 4 bases, leaving 10 bases of the junction unmatched. This CDR3 region has 17 residues. In DNA, the CDR3 is TGTGCCAGCAGTTCGCCCGGGACAGGGCGATGGAACACTGAAGCTTTCTTT. This gives the protein CASSSPGTGRWNTEAFF.

This rearrangement joins TRBV20-1 to TRBJ2-1, with 8 bases aligning to TRBD2. The CDR3 totals 16 residues. Trimming cost V 0 bases and J 4 bases; bases outside gene matches: 8. Germline V gives CDR1 DFQATT, CDR2 SNEGSKA (reference sequence). The CDR3, as DNA: TGCAGTGCTAGAGATAGCTCGGGAGGGGGGTACAATGAGCAGTTCTTC. The encoded protein is CSARDSSGGGYNEQFF.

On this clonotype itself: This may be a read error, as it is one base from a much larger clone. The genes are TRBV29-1 and TRBJ2-7; perhaps TRBD1 as D (6 bases). The CDR3 loop spans 11 amino acids. Germline CDR1 reads SQVTM; CDR2 reads ANQGSEA. CDR3 coding DNA: TGCAACGCAAATACAGGGAGAGAGCAGTACTTC. This codes for CNANTGREQYF.

This sequence joins TRBV7-9 and TRBJ2-1; no clear D. The CDR3 sequence is 13 residues long. V was trimmed by 5 bases and J by 6 bases, leaving 11 bases between them. In germline, CDR1 is SEHNR, CDR2 FQNEAQ (reference sequence). The CDR3 nucleotides read TGTGCCAGCAGCCCCCCCGTTATCAATGAGCAGTTCTTC. Its translation: CASSPPVINEQFF.

The table lists this clonotype with a few counts. This chain joins TRBV27 and TRBJ1-1, with 10 nucleotides matching TRBD1. From germline, CDR1 is MNHEY and CDR2 SMNVEV (reference sequence). The ends lost 5 bases at V and 3 bases at J; junction bases unmatched: 6. The CDR3 consists of 15 residues. The CDR3 spells CASSRTGGLDTEAFF. DNA for the CDR3: TGTGCCAGCAGTCGGACAGGGGGTTTGGACACTGAAGCTTTCTTT.

This clonotype was seen a few times. This chain links TRBV27 with TRBJ1-5, with D possibly being TRBD1 (5 bases). Trimming removed 6 bases at V and 7 bases at J, with 13 bases between. The CDR3 sequence is 13 residues long. Per the germline V gene, CDR1 is MNHEY and CDR2 is SMNVEV (reference sequence). CDR3 region: CASRDGARQPQHF. DNA of the CDR3: TGTGCCAGCAGAGACGGGGCACGGCAGCCCCAGCATTTT.

The rearrangement joins TRBV5-1 to TRBJ2-7; 7 bases are a match to TRBD1. The V gene's germline CDR1 is SGHRS and CDR2 YFSETQ. The V gene end was trimmed by 4 bases and the J gene end by 0 bases; junction bases not matched to a gene: 7. CDR3 size: 15 residues. As DNA, the CDR3 is TGCGCCAGCAGCCCAGACAGGGTTTTCTCCTACGAGCAGTACTTC. This gives the protein CASSPDRVFSYEQYF.

This clonotype was counted a few times. The chain employs TRBV27 and TRBJ2-3; D unclear. Per germline, CDR1 MNHEY and CDR2 SMNVEV (reference sequence). The V end lost 5 bases, the J end lost 7 bases, and 10 bases lay between the germline ends. CDR3 size: 12 residues. The CDR3 DNA reads TGTGCCAGCAGTCCACGGGCGAATACGCAGTATTTT. It encodes CASSPRANTQYF.